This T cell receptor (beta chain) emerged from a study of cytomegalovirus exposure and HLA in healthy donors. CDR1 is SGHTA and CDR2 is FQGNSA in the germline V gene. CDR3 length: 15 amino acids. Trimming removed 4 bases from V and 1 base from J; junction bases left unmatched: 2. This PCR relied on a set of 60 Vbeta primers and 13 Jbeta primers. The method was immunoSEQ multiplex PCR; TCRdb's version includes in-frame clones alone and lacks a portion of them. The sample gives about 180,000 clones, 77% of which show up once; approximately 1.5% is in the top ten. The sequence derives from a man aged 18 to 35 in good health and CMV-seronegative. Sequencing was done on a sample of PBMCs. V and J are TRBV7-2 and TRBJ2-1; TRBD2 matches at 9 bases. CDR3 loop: CASSYSGSSYNEQFF. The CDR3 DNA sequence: TGTGCCAGCAGCTATAGCGGGAGTTCCTACAATGAGCAGTTCTTC.